This T cell receptor (beta chain) was identified in a study of T cells after yellow fever vaccination. Study-level findings and limits: Contaminants from the bulk population, in the form of abundant clonotypes, could be found in FACS-sorted repertoires.

CDR3 length: 13 amino acids. V lost 4 bases, J lost 10 bases, and 16 bases lay in between. Germline values: CDR1 SGHRS, CDR2 YFSETQ. TCRdb re-called the 5' RACE reads with MiXCR, one entry per CDR3 protein. The data contain about 230,000 distinct CDR3 sequences, around 6.7% of them singletons. This clonotype was counted at least ten times. The antigen is not known. This specimen was CD4+ T cells sorted from PBMCs, taken on the day of the yellow fever booster vaccination. The chain joins TRBV5-1 to TRBJ2-3, with D possibly TRBD1 on 5 matching bases. The clonotype originates from a man between 25 and 39 years old who received the YFV17D yellow fever vaccine. CDR3: CASSQQQVPAQYF. The DNA of the CDR3 is TGCGCCAGCAGCCAACAACAGGTTCCTGCGCAGTATTTT.